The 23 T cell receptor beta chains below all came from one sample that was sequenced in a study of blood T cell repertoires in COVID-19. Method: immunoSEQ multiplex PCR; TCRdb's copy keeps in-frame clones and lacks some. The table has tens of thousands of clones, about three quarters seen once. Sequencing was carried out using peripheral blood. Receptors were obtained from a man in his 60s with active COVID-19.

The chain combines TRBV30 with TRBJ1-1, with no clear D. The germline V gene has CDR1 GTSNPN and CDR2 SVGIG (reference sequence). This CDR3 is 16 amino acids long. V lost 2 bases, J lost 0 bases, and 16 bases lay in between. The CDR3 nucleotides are TGTGCCTGGAGTCTCTGGGCAAGTAAAATGAACACTGAAGCTTTCTTT. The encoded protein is CAWSLWASKMNTEAFF.

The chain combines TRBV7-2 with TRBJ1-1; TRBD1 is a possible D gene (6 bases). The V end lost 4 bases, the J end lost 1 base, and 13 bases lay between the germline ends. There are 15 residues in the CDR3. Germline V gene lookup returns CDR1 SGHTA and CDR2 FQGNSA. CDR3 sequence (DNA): TGTGCCAGCAGCTCCTGGGGGGGGGCGAACACTGAAGCTTTCTTT. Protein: CASSSWGGANTEAFF.

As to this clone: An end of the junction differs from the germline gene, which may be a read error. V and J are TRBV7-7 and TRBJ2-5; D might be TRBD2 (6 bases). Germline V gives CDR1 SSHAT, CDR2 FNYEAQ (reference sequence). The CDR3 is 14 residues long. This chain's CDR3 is CASSLAPGEETQYF. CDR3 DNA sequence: TGTGCTAGCAGCTTGGCCCCGGGAGAAGAGACCCAGTACTTC. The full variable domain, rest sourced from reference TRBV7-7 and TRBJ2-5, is GAGVSQSPRYKVTKRGQDVTLRCDPISSHATLYWYQQALGQGPEFLTYFNYEAQPDKSGLPSDRFSAERPEGSISTLTIQRTEQRDSAMYRCASSLAPGEETQYFGPGTRLLVL.

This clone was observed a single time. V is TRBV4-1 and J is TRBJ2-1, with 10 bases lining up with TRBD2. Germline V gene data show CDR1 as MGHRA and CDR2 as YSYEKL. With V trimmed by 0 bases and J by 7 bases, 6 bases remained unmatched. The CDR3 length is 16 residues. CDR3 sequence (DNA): TGCGCCAGCAGCCAAGACCCTAGCGGGAGCAGGAATGAGCAGTTCTTC. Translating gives CASSQDPSGSRNEQFF.

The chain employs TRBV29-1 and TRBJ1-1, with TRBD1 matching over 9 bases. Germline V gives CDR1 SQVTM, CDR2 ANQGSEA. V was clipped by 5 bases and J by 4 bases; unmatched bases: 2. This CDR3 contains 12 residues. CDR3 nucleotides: TGCAGCGTTAACAGGGGGCCCACTGAAGCTTTCTTT. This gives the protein CSVNRGPTEAFF.

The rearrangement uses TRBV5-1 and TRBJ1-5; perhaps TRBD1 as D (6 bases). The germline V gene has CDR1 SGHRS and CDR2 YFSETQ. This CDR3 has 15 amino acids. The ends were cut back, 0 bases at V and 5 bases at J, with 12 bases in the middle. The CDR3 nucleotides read TGCGCCAGCAGCTTGGGGCCGGGGGGCGATCAGCCCCAGCATTTT. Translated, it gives CASSLGPGGDQPQHF.

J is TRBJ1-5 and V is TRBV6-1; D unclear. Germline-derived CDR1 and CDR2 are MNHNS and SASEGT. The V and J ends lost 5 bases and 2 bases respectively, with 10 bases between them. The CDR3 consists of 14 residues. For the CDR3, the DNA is TGTGCCAGCAGTCTGGGGAGAGGCAATCAGCCCCAGCATTTT. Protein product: CASSLGRGNQPQHF.

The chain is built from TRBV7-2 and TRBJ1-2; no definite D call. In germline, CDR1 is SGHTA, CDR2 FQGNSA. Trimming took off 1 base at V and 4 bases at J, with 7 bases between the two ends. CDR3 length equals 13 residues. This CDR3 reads CASSLGEVYGYTF. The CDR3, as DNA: TGTGCCAGCAGCTTAGGGGAGGTCTATGGCTACACCTTC.

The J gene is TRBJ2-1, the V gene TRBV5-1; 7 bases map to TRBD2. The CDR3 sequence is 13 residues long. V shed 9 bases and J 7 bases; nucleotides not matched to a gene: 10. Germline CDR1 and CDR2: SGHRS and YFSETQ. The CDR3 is CAIKRGGDNEQFF. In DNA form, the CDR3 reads TGCGCCATCAAGCGGGGAGGGGATAATGAGCAGTTCTTC.

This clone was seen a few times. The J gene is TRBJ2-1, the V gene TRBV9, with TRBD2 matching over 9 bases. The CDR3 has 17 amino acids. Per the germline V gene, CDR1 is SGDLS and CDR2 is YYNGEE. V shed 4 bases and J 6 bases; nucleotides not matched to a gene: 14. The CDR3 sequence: CASSQESGTSRGNEQFF. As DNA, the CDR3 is TGTGCCAGCAGCCAAGAGTCTGGGACTAGCAGGGGCAATGAGCAGTTCTTC.

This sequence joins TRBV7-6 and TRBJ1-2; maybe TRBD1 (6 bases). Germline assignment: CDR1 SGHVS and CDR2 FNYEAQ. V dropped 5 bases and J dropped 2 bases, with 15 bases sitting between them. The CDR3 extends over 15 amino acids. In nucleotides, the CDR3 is TGTGCCAGCAGCCCACAGGGACTATTAAACTATGGCTACACCTTC. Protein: CASSPQGLLNYGYTF.

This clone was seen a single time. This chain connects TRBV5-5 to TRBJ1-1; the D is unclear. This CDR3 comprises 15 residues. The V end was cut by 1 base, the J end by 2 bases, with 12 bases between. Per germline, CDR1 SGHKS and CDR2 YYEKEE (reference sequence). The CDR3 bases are TGTGCCAGCAGCTTGTTTTACGGAGGAAACACTGAAGCTTTCTTT. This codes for CASSLFYGGNTEAFF.

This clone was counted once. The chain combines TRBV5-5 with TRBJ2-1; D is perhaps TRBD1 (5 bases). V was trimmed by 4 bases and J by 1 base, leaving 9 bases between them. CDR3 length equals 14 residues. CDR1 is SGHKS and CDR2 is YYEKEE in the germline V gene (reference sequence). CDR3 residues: CASSQGVSYNEQFF. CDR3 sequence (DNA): TGTGCCAGCAGCCAAGGGGTTTCCTACAATGAGCAGTTCTTC. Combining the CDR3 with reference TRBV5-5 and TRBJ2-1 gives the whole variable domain DAGVTQSPTHLIKTRGQQVTLRCSPISGHKSVSWYQQVLGQGPQFIFQYYEKEERGRGNFPDRFSARQFPNYSSELNVNALLLGDSALYLCASSQGVSYNEQFFGPGTRLTVL.

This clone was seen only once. The DNA of the CDR3 is TGTGCCAGCAGCCACGGGACAGGGGTTCGTTCACCCCTCCACTTT. Encoded protein: CASSHGTGVRSPLHF. This sequence joins TRBV3-1 (or the pseudogene TRBV3-2) and TRBJ1-6; 10 bases are a match to TRBD1. The CDR3 has 15 residues. Germline CDR1 is LGHDT and CDR2 is YNNKEL (reference sequence). The V segment lost 3 bases and the J segment 9 bases; nucleotides outside the gene matches: 5.

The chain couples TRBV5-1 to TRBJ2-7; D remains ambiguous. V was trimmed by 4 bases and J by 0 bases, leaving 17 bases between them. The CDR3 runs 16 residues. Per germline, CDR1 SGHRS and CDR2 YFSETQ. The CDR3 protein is CASSLSLGASSYEQYF. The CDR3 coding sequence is TGCGCCAGCAGCCTCTCCCTGGGCGCCTCCTCCTACGAGCAGTACTTC. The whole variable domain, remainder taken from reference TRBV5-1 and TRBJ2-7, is KAGVTQTPRYLIKTRGQQVTLSCSPISGHRSVSWYQQTPGQGLQFLFEYFSETQRNKGNFPGRFSGRQFSNSRSEMNVSTLELGDSALYLCASSLSLGASSYEQYFGPGTRLTVT.

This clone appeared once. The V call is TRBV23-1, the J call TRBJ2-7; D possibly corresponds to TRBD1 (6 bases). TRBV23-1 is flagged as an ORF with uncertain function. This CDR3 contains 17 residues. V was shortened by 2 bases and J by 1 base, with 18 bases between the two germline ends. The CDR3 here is CASSQPGQTGASYEQYF. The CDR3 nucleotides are TGCGCCAGCAGTCAACCCGGACAGACGGGTGCGTCCTACGAGCAGTACTTC.

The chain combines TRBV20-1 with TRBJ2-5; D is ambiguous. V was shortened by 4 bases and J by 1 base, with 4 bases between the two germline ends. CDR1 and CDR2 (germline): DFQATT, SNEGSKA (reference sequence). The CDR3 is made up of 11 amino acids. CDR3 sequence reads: CSANRQETQYF. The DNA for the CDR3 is TGCAGTGCTAATCGCCAAGAGACCCAGTACTTC.

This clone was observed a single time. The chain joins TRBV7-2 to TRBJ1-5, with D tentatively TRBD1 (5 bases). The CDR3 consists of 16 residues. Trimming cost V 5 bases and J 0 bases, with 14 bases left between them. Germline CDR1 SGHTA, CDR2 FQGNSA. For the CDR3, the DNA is TGTGCCAGCAGCCCCAGTGGGGGGACTAGCAATCAGCCCCAGCATTTT. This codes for CASSPSGGTSNQPQHF.

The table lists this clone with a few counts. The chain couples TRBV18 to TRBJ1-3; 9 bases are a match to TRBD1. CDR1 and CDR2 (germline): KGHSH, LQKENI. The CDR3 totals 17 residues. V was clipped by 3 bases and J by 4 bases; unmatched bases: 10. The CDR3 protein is CASSPRPGQGLGNTIYF. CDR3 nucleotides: TGTGCCAGCTCACCCCGACCGGGACAGGGCTTGGGAAACACCATATATTTT.

CDR3 bases: TGTGCCAGCAGTTACTCCGGGGGGATCTCTGGAAACACCATATATTTT. Protein: CASSYSGGISGNTIYF. The chain has TRBV6-6 and TRBJ1-3, with D possibly being TRBD1 (5 bases). Germline loops: CDR1 MNHNY, CDR2 SVGAGI (reference sequence). Between the trimmed V and J ends, which lost 0 bases and 0 bases, there was a span of 9 bases. The CDR3 totals 16 residues.

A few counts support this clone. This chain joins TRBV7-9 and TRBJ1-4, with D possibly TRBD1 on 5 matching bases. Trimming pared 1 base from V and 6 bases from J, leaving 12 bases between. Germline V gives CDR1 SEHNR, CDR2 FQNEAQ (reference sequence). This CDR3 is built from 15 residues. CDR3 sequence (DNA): TGTGCCAGCAGCTTAGGTGGAATAGGGGATGAAAAACTGTTTTTT. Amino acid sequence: CASSLGGIGDEKLFF.

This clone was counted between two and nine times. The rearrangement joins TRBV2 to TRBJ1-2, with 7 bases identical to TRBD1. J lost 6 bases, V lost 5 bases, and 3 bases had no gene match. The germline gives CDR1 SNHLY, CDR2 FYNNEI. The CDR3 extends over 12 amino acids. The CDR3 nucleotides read TGTGCCAGCAGTAGGGGGCTAGATGGCTACACCTTC. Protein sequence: CASSRGLDGYTF.

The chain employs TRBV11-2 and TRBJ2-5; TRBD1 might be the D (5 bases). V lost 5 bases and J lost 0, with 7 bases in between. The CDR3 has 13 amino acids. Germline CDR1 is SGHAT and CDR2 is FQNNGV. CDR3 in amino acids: CASSKGYQETQYF. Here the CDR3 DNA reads TGTGCCAGCAGCAAGGGGTACCAAGAGACCCAGTACTTC. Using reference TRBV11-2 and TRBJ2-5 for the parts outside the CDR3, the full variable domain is EAGVAQSPRYKIIEKRQSVAFWCNPISGHATLYWYQQILGQGPKLLIQFQNNGVVDDSQLPKDRFSAERLKGVDSTLKIQPAKLEDSAVYLCASSKGYQETQYFGPGTRLLVL.